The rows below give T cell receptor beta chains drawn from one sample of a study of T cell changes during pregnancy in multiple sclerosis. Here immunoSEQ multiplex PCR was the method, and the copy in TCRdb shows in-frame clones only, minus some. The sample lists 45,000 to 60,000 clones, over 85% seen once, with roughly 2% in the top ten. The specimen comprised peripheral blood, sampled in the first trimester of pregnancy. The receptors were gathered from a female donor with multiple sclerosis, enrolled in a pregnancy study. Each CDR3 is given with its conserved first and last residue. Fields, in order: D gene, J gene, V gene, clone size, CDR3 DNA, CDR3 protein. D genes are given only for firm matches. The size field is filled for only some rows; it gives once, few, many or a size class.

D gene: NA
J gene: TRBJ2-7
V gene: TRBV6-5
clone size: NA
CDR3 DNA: TGTGCCAGCAGTTACTCCGACACCTACGAGCAGTACTTC
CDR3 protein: CASSYSDTYEQYF

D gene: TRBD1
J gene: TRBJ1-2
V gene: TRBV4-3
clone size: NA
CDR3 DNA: TGCGCCAGCAGCCAAGGGAGACAGGGGGCGCGGGGCTATGGCTACACCTTC
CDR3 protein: CASSQGRQGARGYGYTF

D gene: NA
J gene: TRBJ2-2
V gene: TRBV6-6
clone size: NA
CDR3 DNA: TGTGCCAGCAGTCGCGGATGGAACACCGGGGAGCTGTTTTTT
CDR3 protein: CASSRGWNTGELFF

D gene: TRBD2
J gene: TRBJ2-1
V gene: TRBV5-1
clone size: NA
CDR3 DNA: TGCGCCAGCAGTCATACTAGCGGGGAGGGGAATGAGCAGTTCTTC
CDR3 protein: CASSHTSGEGNEQFF

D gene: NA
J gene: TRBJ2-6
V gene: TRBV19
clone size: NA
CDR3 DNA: TGTGCCAGTAGTGATATCCAGGTTTTGGGCGGGGCCAACGTCCTGACTTTC
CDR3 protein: CASSDIQVLGGANVLTF

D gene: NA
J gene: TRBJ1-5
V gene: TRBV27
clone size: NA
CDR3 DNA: TGTGCCAGCAGCTCTGTATCTGGGGGGCAGCCCCAGCATTTT
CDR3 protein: CASSSVSGGQPQHF

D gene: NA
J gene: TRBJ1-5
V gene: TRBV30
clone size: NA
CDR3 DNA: TGTGCCTGGAGTGTTGGCGGCGATCAGCCCCAGCATTTT
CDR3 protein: CAWSVGGDQPQHF

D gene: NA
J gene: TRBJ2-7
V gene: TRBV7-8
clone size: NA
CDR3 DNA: TGTGCCAGCACAGCGACCTTTACCTACGAGCAGTACTTC
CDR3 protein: CASTATFTYEQYF

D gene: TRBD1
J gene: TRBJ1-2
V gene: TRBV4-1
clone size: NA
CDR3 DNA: TGCGCCAGCAGCCAAGATCTCAACAGGGGATATGGCTACACCTTC
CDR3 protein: CASSQDLNRGYGYTF

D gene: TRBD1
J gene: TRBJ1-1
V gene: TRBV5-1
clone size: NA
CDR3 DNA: TGCGCCAGCAGCCGAGTGACAGGGGCAACGAACACTGAAGCTTTCTTT
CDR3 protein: CASSRVTGATNTEAFF

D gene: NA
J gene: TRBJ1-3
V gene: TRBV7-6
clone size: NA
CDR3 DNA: TGTGGGGGGGGGTATAGGAGCTCTGGAAACACCATATATTTT
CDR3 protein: CGGGYRSSGNTIYF

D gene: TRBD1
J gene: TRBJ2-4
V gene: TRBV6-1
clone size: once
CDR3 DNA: TGTGCCAGCAGTGGGGGGACAGGGGGCACGGGCATTCAGTACTTC
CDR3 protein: CASSGGTGGTGIQYF

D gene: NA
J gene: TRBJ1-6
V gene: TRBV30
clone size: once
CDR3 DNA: TGTGCCTGCAGGGTCAGCACCTCCTATAATTCACCCCTCCACTTT
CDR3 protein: CACRVSTSYNSPLHF

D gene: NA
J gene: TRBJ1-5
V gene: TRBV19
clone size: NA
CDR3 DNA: TGTGCCAGCTCAACAGGGATTCATCAGCCCCAGCATTTT
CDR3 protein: CASSTGIHQPQHF

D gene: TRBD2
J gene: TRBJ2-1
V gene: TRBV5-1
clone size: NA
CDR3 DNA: TGCGCCAGCAGCTTGGCCGGGGGGAGTGGATCCTACAATGAGCAGTTCTTC
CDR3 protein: CASSLAGGSGSYNEQFF

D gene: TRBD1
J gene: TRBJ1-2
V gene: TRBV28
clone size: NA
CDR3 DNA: TGTGCCAGCAGTCAGCCGGGACAGGGTAACTATGGCTACACCTTC
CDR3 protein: CASSQPGQGNYGYTF

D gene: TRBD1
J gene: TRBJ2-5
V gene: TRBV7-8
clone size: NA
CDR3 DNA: TGTGCCAGCAGCTCCGTACAGGGGGTACAAGAGACCCAGTACTTC
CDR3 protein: CASSSVQGVQETQYF

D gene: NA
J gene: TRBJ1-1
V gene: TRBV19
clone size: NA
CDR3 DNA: TGTGCCAGCCTCGACAGCATGAACACTGAAGCTTTCTTT
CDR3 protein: CASLDSMNTEAFF

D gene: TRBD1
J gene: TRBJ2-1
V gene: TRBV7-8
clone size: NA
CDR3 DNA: TGTGCCAGCAGCAAGGGACAGGGGATTGGGGGGGATGAGCAGTTCTTC
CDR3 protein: CASSKGQGIGGDEQFF

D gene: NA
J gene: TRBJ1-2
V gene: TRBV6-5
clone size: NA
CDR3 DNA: TGTGCCAGCATCCAAGGGGGGGGCACACATGGCTACACCTTC
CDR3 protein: CASIQGGGTHGYTF

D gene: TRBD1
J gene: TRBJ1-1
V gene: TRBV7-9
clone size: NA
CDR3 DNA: TGTGCCAGCAGCCCACAGGGAGGACAGGGGGCTTTCTTT
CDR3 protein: CASSPQGGQGAFF

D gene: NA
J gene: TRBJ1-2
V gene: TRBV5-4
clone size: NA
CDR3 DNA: TGTGCCAGCAGTCCATACAGGGTGGGTGACTATGGCTACACCTTC
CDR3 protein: CASSPYRVGDYGYTF

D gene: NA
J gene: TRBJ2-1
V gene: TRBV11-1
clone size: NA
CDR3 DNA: TGTGCCAGCAGCTTTGTCCGGAACTACGAGCAGTTCTTC
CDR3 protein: CASSFVRNYEQFF

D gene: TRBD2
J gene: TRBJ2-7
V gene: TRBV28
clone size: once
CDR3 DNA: TGTGCCAGCAGTTTATCTAGCGGGTCGTATACCTACGAGCAGTACTTC
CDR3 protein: CASSLSSGSYTYEQYF

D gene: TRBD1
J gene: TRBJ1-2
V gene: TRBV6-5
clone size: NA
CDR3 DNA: TGTGCCAGCACGAGGGGACAGGGACAGGACTATGGCTACACCTTC
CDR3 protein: CASTRGQGQDYGYTF

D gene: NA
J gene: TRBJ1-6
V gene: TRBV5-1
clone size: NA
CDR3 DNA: TGCGCCAGCAGCTTGGCAGGGGAACGGAATTCACCCCTCCACTTT
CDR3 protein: CASSLAGERNSPLHF

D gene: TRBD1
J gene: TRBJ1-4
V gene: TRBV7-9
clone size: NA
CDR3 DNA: TGTGCCAGCAGCTTTTCCGCCGTGGGACAGGATAATGAAAAACTGTTTTTT
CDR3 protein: CASSFSAVGQDNEKLFF

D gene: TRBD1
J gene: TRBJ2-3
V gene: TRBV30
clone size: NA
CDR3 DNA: TGTGCCTGGGCTAGGGACAGGGGTACCGATACGCAGTATTTT
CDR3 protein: CAWARDRGTDTQYF